These 24 T cell receptor beta chains were all obtained from the same sample, sequenced in a study of cytomegalovirus exposure and HLA in healthy donors. Amplification used 60 Vbeta primers and 13 Jbeta primers. This table comes from immunoSEQ multiplex PCR, and its TCRdb copy is limited to in-frame clones, with some not included. The table lists more than 75,000 clones, 70% to 85% of them singletons. The sequenced sample consisted of PBMCs. The receptor source for this set is a man aged 40-49 years in good health and CMV-seropositive.

The V and J genes are TRBV9 and TRBJ2-4; TRBD2 aligns across 8 bases. Germline V lookup: CDR1 SGDLS, CDR2 YYNGEE. There are 15 residues in the CDR3. Germline trimming cut 3 bases from V and 7 bases from J; bases unmatched to any gene: 9. This chain's CDR3 is CASSGGAGLVNIQYF. DNA for the CDR3: TGTGCCAGCAGCGGAGGGGCGGGACTAGTCAACATTCAGTACTTC.

This chain uses TRBV28 with TRBJ2-7, with 7 bases aligning to TRBD1. CDR1 and CDR2 (germline): MDHEN, SYDVKM. Trimming at V came to 6 bases and at J to 3 bases, leaving 8 bases not matched to a gene. The CDR3 runs to 14 residues. This CDR3 is CASRRQGNFYEQYF. The CDR3 DNA sequence: TGTGCCAGCAGAAGACAGGGAAACTTCTACGAGCAGTACTTC.

This rearrangement joins TRBV6-5 to TRBJ2-3; the D gene is possibly TRBD2 (5 bases). Germline CDR1 MNHEY, CDR2 SVGAGI. The germline V and J ends were trimmed by 5 bases and 8 bases, with 17 bases remaining between them. This CDR3 is 14 amino acids long. CDR3 sequence reads: CASSQNIGGCTQYF. CDR3 coding DNA: TGTGCCAGCAGTCAGAACATAGGCGGGTGTACGCAGTATTTT.

The CDR3: CASSEGQGINGYTF. The CDR3 nucleotides read TGCGCCAGCAGCGAGGGACAGGGAATCAATGGCTACACCTTC. The chain is built from TRBV5-1 and TRBJ1-2, with 9 bases that match TRBD1. With 4 bases clipped from V and 6 bases from J, the junction kept 7 bases outside the gene matches. Germline CDR1 is SGHRS and CDR2 is YFSETQ. The CDR3 length is 14 residues.

The chain combines TRBV28 with TRBJ2-7, with a possible D match to TRBD2 (6 bases). Germline V gene sequence: CDR1 MDHEN, CDR2 SYDVKM. The CDR3 consists of 15 residues. V lost 4 bases and J lost 6, with 19 bases in between. The CDR3 loop reads CASSSPGVAGSEQYF. CDR3 DNA: TGTGCCAGCAGTTCTCCGGGTGTCGCGGGAAGCGAGCAGTACTTC.

This chain uses TRBV11-2 with TRBJ2-2, with 7 nucleotides matching TRBD1. The CDR3 is 14 amino acids. The germline V gene encodes CDR1 SGHAT and CDR2 FQNNGV. The V gene end was trimmed by 3 bases and the J gene end by 3 bases; junction bases not matched to a gene: 1. CDR3 region: CASSFGQDTGELFF. The DNA of the CDR3 is TGTGCCAGCAGCTTCGGACAGGACACCGGGGAGCTGTTTTTT.

This clone was observed a single time. The chain couples TRBV7-9 to TRBJ2-1, with a possible D match to TRBD1 (6 bases). This CDR3 has 15 residues. CDR1 SEHNR and CDR2 FQNEAQ come from the germline V gene (reference sequence). With 1 base removed from V and 4 bases from J, the gap between germline ends came to 11 bases. DNA for the CDR3: TGTGCCAGCAGCTTAGATGGGACACAGTACAATGAGCAGTTCTTC. Translated, it gives CASSLDGTQYNEQFF.

This clone was counted once. The chain links TRBV5-1 to TRBJ1-2; 8 bases are shared with TRBD1. The J segment lost 2 bases and the V segment lost 5 bases, leaving 8 bases of the junction unmatched. CDR3 length equals 15 residues. Germline CDR1 reads SGHRS; CDR2 reads YFSETQ. The CDR3 region has the DNA TGCGCCAGCAGTCCAGGACAGGGAGGAAACTATGGCTACACCTTC. Translation: CASSPGQGGNYGYTF.

The chain couples TRBV6-5 to TRBJ1-1; D might be TRBD1 (5 bases). The CDR3 length is 14 residues. With 4 bases removed from V and 3 bases from J, the gap between germline ends came to 12 bases. Per germline, CDR1 MNHEY and CDR2 SVGAGI. The CDR3 region is CASSFRTSDTEAFF. CDR3 nucleotides: TGTGCCAGCAGTTTTAGGACATCGGACACTGAAGCTTTCTTT.

V and J are TRBV5-4 and TRBJ2-3; 11 nucleotides line up with TRBD2. CDR1 is SGHNT and CDR2 is YYREEE in the germline V gene (reference sequence). This CDR3 has 17 amino acids. The V gene end was trimmed by 1 base and the J gene end by 0 bases; junction bases not matched to a gene: 4. The CDR3 DNA reads as TGTGCCAGCAGCTTGACTAGCGGGAGCCCTAGCACAGATACGCAGTATTTT. Its protein product is CASSLTSGSPSTDTQYF.

J is TRBJ2-2 and V is TRBV19; no clear D gene. Trimming pared 8 bases from V and 7 bases from J, leaving 8 bases between. The CDR3 runs 11 residues. Per germline, CDR1 LNHDA and CDR2 SQIVND (reference sequence). The CDR3 sequence is CASSTGGELFF. CDR3 DNA: TGTGCCAGTTCAACGGGCGGGGAGCTGTTTTTT.

This chain links TRBV5-5 with TRBJ2-7, with 9 positions matching TRBD2. Germline V CDR1 and CDR2: SGHKS, YYEKEE (reference sequence). The CDR3 is 16 residues long. Trimming cost V 1 base and J 3 bases; bases outside gene matches: 8. The DNA of the CDR3 is TGTGCCAGCAGCTTGCATGATAGCGGGGGAGGCTACGAGCAGTACTTC. Protein sequence: CASSLHDSGGGYEQYF.

This clone was seen just once. The chain joins TRBV5-5 to TRBJ1-5, with 9 bases aligning to TRBD1. Germline V gene lookup returns CDR1 SGHKS and CDR2 YYEKEE (reference sequence). V shed 3 bases, J shed 0 bases, and the junction held 4 bases outside the gene matches. The CDR3 has 16 residues. The CDR3 coding sequence is TGTGCCAGCAGCTCGGGACAGGGAATTAGCAATCAGCCCCAGCATTTT. Its translation is CASSSGQGISNQPQHF.

The gene calls are TRBV30 and TRBJ1-2, with 7 bases lining up with TRBD1. V was clipped by 1 base and J by 1 base; unmatched bases: 0. CDR3 length equals 13 residues. Germline V lookup: CDR1 GTSNPN, CDR2 SVGIG (reference sequence). The CDR3 coding sequence is TGTGCCTGGAGTGGACAGGGTAACTATGGCTACACCTTC. It translates to CAWSGQGNYGYTF.

The genes are TRBV2 and TRBJ2-7; 7 positions agree with TRBD1. This CDR3 region has 17 residues. V was clipped by 4 bases and J by 0 bases; unmatched bases: 12. CDR1 and CDR2 from the germline V gene are SNHLY and FYNNEI. This CDR3 reads CASSVRAKGQLSYEQYF. DNA for the CDR3: TGTGCCAGCAGTGTGCGGGCTAAGGGACAGCTCTCCTACGAGCAGTACTTC.

This chain links TRBV7-6 with TRBJ2-7; possibly TRBD1 for D (6 bases). CDR3 length equals 15 residues. Trimming cost V 5 bases and J 5 bases, with 19 bases left between them. From germline, CDR1 is SGHVS and CDR2 FNYEAQ. In nucleotides, the CDR3 is TGTGCCAGCAGCCTAACCGGGACACCGCTCGACGAGCAGTACTTC. This sequence encodes CASSLTGTPLDEQYF.

This clone turned up a few times. V usage is TRBV5-4 and J usage is TRBJ1-4, with 8 positions matching TRBD1. The trim removed 4 bases at V and 8 bases at J, leaving 13 bases unmatched. This CDR3 region has 16 residues. Germline V CDR1 and CDR2: SGHNT, YYREEE (reference sequence). CDR3 DNA sequence: TGTGCCAGCAGCCAGAGAACAGGGGGGGTATCCGAAAAACTGTTTTTT. It specifies CASSQRTGGVSEKLFF.

The V call is TRBV4-3, the J call TRBJ1-1; weak D call: TRBD1 (5 bases). There are 15 residues in the CDR3. CDR1 LGHNA and CDR2 YSLEER come from the germline V gene. V lost 1 base to trimming and J lost 4 bases, with 13 bases between them. The CDR3 reads CASSQVVREATEAFF. The CDR3 nucleotides read TGCGCCAGCAGCCAAGTGGTCAGGGAGGCCACTGAAGCTTTCTTT.

The rearrangement links TRBV5-1 to TRBJ1-1, with 8 positions matching TRBD1. Per germline, CDR1 SGHRS and CDR2 YFSETQ. V dropped 4 bases and J dropped 0; count of bases not matched to a gene: 14. CDR3 size: 18 residues. The CDR3 nucleotides read TGCGCCAGCAGCCCAAAGGCTGGACAGGGCACCTTGAACACTGAAGCTTTCTTT. Translation gives CASSPKAGQGTLNTEAFF.

This chain uses TRBV4-1 with TRBJ1-1; D remains unclear. This CDR3 is built from 15 residues. The V gene's germline CDR1 is MGHRA and CDR2 YSYEKL. V was clipped by 5 bases and J by 1 base, with 14 bases between them. CDR3 sequence: CASSGVGTGNTEAFF. The CDR3 region has the DNA TGCGCCAGCAGCGGAGTAGGAACGGGGAACACTGAAGCTTTCTTT.

This clone occurred a few times. Here the CDR3 reads CASSFRGDSYNEQFF. The CDR3 DNA reads as TGTGCCAGCAGCTTCCGGGGGGACTCCTACAATGAGCAGTTCTTC. The chain employs TRBV7-6 and TRBJ2-1; 7 bases agree with TRBD2. Germline V lookup: CDR1 SGHVS, CDR2 FNYEAQ. The junction had 2 bases not matched to a gene; V was cut back by 3 bases and J by 0 bases. This CDR3 has 15 amino acids. The complete variable domain, with remaining parts taken from reference TRBV7-6 and TRBJ2-1, reads GAGVSQSPRYKVTKRGQDVALRCDPISGHVSLYWYRQALGQGPEFLTYFNYEAQQDKSGLPNDRFSAERPEGSISTLTIQRTEQRDSAMYRCASSFRGDSYNEQFFGPGTRLTVL.

With respect to this clone: This same CDR3 is encoded by further DNA sequences in the sample. The chain uses TRBV2 and TRBJ1-4, with TRBD1 matching over 7 bases. CDR3 length equals 14 residues. Germline CDR1 and CDR2: SNHLY and FYNNEI. Losses at the gene ends were 3 bases for V and 7 bases for J; bases not matched to a gene: 5. CDR3 in amino acids: CASSESQGGEKLFF. The CDR3 DNA reads TGTGCCAGCAGTGAGTCGCAGGGGGGTGAAAAACTGTTTTTT.

The chain combines TRBV28 with TRBJ1-1; 9 bases align to TRBD1. Germline CDR1 MDHEN, CDR2 SYDVKM. The CDR3 extends over 14 amino acids. The junction had 3 bases not matched to a gene; V was cut back by 7 bases and J by 0 bases. CDR3 coding DNA: TGTGCCAGCAAGACAGGGGGACTGAACACTGAAGCTTTCTTT. This translates into CASKTGGLNTEAFF. The full variable domain, completed using reference TRBV28 and TRBJ1-1, is DVKVTQSSRYLVKRTGEKVFLECVQDMDHENMFWYRQDPGLGLRLIYFSYDVKMKEKGDIPEGYSVSREKKERFSLILESASTNQTSMYLCASKTGGLNTEAFFGQGTRLTVV.

The chain combines TRBV13 with TRBJ1-1, with TRBD1 matching over 8 bases. CDR3 length: 17 amino acids. Germline CDR1 PRHDT, CDR2 FYEKMQ (reference sequence). V shed 5 bases and J 4 bases; nucleotides not matched to a gene: 15. The CDR3 loop is CASSTLGTGGTSTEAFF. As DNA, the CDR3 is TGTGCCAGCAGCACCCTCGGGACAGGTGGTACGAGCACTGAAGCTTTCTTT.